This TCR beta chain was sequenced for a study of T cells after yellow fever vaccination. CDR1 is MNHNY, CDR2 SVGAGI, per germline (reference sequence). The V end was cut by 0 bases, the J end by 13 bases, with 12 bases between. This CDR3 spans 13 amino acids. TCRdb itself ran the 5' RACE reads through MiXCR, one entry per CDR3 protein. This table has 310,000 or so distinct CDR3 sequences, 6.8% appearing once. The sample was PBMCs, taken about 49 days after the first yellow fever vaccination. V is TRBV6-6 and J is TRBJ2-2, with D hard to call. This clonotype originated in a man between 18 and 29 years old who received the YFV17D yellow fever vaccine. The CDR3 DNA sequence: TGTGCCAGCAGTTACTCTGGACGGATGTTGCTGTTTTTT. This sequence encodes CASSYSGRMLLFF.